Shown below are 22 T cell receptor beta chains from a single sample sequenced in a study of blood T cell repertoires in COVID-19. Some clones are missing from TCRdb's copy, which holds only in-frame ones; the method was immunoSEQ multiplex PCR. The profile shows 100,000 or so clones, almost 95% of them singletons. The sample consisted of peripheral blood. These receptors came from a woman in her fifties or sixties with active COVID-19.

This clone was picked up one time. This chain joins TRBV3-1 (or the pseudogene TRBV3-2) and TRBJ2-5; TRBD2 might be the D (6 bases). The CDR3 totals 15 residues. V was trimmed by 0 bases and J by 5 bases, leaving 13 bases between them. The germline CDR1 and CDR2 sequences are LGHDT and YNNKEL (reference sequence). CDR3 protein: CASSQDLAGRETQYF. CDR3 coding DNA: TGTGCCAGCAGCCAAGATTTGGCGGGGCGGGAGACCCAGTACTTC.

The rearrangement uses TRBV28 and TRBJ2-3, with 11 bases identical to TRBD1. Germline V gives CDR1 MDHEN, CDR2 SYDVKM. The CDR3 totals 16 residues. The ends lost 3 bases at V and 6 bases at J; junction bases unmatched: 8. The CDR3 sequence is CASSLSRTGGADTQYF. CDR3 bases: TGTGCCAGCAGTTTGTCTCGGACAGGGGGCGCGGATACGCAGTATTTT. Filled out from reference TRBV28 and TRBJ2-3, the complete variable domain reads DVKVTQSSRYLVKRTGEKVFLECVQDMDHENMFWYRQDPGLGLRLIYFSYDVKMKEKGDIPEGYSVSREKKERFSLILESASTNQTSMYLCASSLSRTGGADTQYFGPGTRLTVL.

The chain carries TRBV24-1 and TRBJ2-1, with D perhaps matching TRBD2 (6 bases). This CDR3 region has 15 residues. V dropped 10 bases and J dropped 1 base, with 16 bases sitting between them. From germline, CDR1 is KGHDR and CDR2 SFDVKD. CDR3 DNA: TGTGCCACAGAGGCCGGGACTCCTTCCTACAATGAGCAGTTCTTC. It is translated as CATEAGTPSYNEQFF.

The gene calls are TRBV2 and TRBJ1-5; 10 bases line up with TRBD1. The CDR3 covers 14 residues. V lost 6 bases and J lost 4; bases outside the gene matches: 3. Germline V gene data show CDR1 as SNHLY and CDR2 as FYNNEI. In DNA, the CDR3 is TGTGCCAGCAGCCCGGGACAGGGGAATCAGCCCCAGCATTTT. It translates to CASSPGQGNQPQHF.

The V and J genes are TRBV3-1 (or the pseudogene TRBV3-2) and TRBJ2-1; D remains unclear. Germline CDR1 and CDR2: LGHDT and YNNKEL (reference sequence). V lost 1 base and J lost 0, with 10 bases in between. The CDR3 extends over 16 amino acids. CDR3 coding DNA: TGTGCCAGCAGCCAAGCGAGGAATATCTCCTACAATGAGCAGTTCTTC. Its translation is CASSQARNISYNEQFF.

The chain recombines TRBV5-6 with TRBJ2-5; D call uncertain. Trimming stripped 2 bases from V and 2 bases from J, with 10 bases between. The CDR3 runs 14 residues. The germline V gene encodes CDR1 SGHDT and CDR2 YYEEEE. CDR3 residues: CASSFSVRQETQYF. In nucleotides, the CDR3 is TGTGCCAGCAGCTTTTCGGTACGGCAAGAGACCCAGTACTTC. Using reference TRBV5-6 and TRBJ2-5 for the parts outside the CDR3, the full variable domain is DAGVTQSPTHLIKTRGQQVTLRCSPKSGHDTVSWYQQALGQGPQFIFQYYEEEERQRGNFPDRFSGHQFPNYSSELNVNALLLGDSALYLCASSFSVRQETQYFGPGTRLLVL.

The genes are TRBV28 and TRBJ1-2; 7 bases fit TRBD1. Germline V CDR1 and CDR2: MDHEN, SYDVKM. CDR3 length equals 11 residues. With 3 bases clipped from V and 10 bases from J, the junction kept 2 bases outside the gene matches. The CDR3 sequence is CASSFQGVYTF. The CDR3 DNA sequence: TGTGCCAGCAGTTTTCAGGGGGTCTACACCTTC.

This chain connects TRBV24-1 to TRBJ2-2, with 8 bases matching TRBD2. This CDR3 contains 15 residues. Germline V lookup: CDR1 KGHDR, CDR2 SFDVKD. V shed 3 bases and J 7 bases; nucleotides not matched to a gene: 6. The CDR3 nucleotides are TGTGCCACCAGTGATAGCGGGAGCCAGGGCGGGGAGCTGTTTTTT. Residues: CATSDSGSQGGELFF.

The V call is TRBV7-9, the J call TRBJ1-2; 8 bases are shared with TRBD1. The CDR3 is 13 residues long. Trimming took 4 bases from V and 6 from J; bases not matched to a gene: 4. CDR1 and CDR2 from the germline V gene are SEHNR and FQNEAQ (reference sequence). The CDR3 region has the DNA TGTGCCAGCAGCTCGACAGGGGAGGATGGCTACACCTTC. Translating gives CASSSTGEDGYTF. Filled out from reference TRBV7-9 and TRBJ1-2, the complete variable domain reads DTGVSQNPRHKITKRGQNVTFRCDPISEHNRLYWYRQTLGQGPEFLTYFQNEAQLEKSRLLSDRFSAERPKGSFSTLEIQRTEQGDSAMYLCASSSTGEDGYTFGSGTRLTVV.

As DNA, the CDR3 is TGTGCCAGCAGCCCTGGGACAGGGTCCCATGAGCAGTTCTTC. Encoded protein: CASSPGTGSHEQFF. V is TRBV7-3 and J is TRBJ2-1; 9 bases fit TRBD1. The V and J ends lost 5 bases and 8 bases, in that order; junction bases with no gene match: 7. The CDR3 covers 14 residues. Germline CDR1 SGHTA, CDR2 FQGTGA. Filled out from reference TRBV7-3 and TRBJ2-1, the complete variable domain reads GAGVSQTPSNKVTEKGKYVELRCDPISGHTALYWYRQSLGQGPEFLIYFQGTGAADDSGLPNDRFFAVRPEGSVSTLKIQRTERGDSAVYLCASSPGTGSHEQFFGPGTRLTVL.

The chain carries TRBV5-8 and TRBJ2-7, with D perhaps TRBD2 (6 bases). Germline V gene data show CDR1 as SGHTS and CDR2 as YDEGEE. The CDR3 totals 15 residues. With 0 bases removed from V and 2 bases from J, the gap between germline ends came to 12 bases. The CDR3 is CASSLVVAGPYEQYF. DNA for the CDR3: TGTGCCAGCAGCTTGGTAGTTGCGGGGCCCTACGAGCAGTACTTC. Filled out from reference TRBV5-8 and TRBJ2-7, the complete variable domain reads EAGVTQSPTHLIKTRGQQATLRCSPISGHTSVYWYQQALGLGLQFLLWYDEGEERNRGNFPPRFSGRQFPNYSSELNVNALELEDSALYLCASSLVVAGPYEQYFGPGTRLTVT.

The V call is TRBV7-2, the J call TRBJ2-5; 8 nucleotides agree with TRBD1. From germline, CDR1 is SGHTA and CDR2 FQGNSA. V was clipped by 5 bases and J by 5 bases; unmatched bases: 7. This CDR3 region has 14 residues. In DNA form, the CDR3 reads TGTGCCAGCAGCCCGGACAGGGCCTCGGAGACCCAGTACTTC. Amino acid sequence: CASSPDRASETQYF.

The chain employs TRBV19 and TRBJ2-1; possibly TRBD2 for D (6 bases). The CDR3 extends over 13 amino acids. Germline V gene sequence: CDR1 LNHDA, CDR2 SQIVND (reference sequence). Trimming shortened V by 6 bases and J by 4 bases, and 10 bases separated the two germline ends. In DNA form, the CDR3 reads TGTGCCAGTAGACTAGCCCCTTACAATGAGCAGTTCTTC. Its protein is CASRLAPYNEQFF.

The chain uses TRBV7-2 and TRBJ1-1, with D maybe TRBD1 (6 bases). The V gene lost 5 bases and the J gene lost 1 base, with 14 bases spanning the gap. The germline CDR1 and CDR2 sequences are SGHTA and FQGNSA. The CDR3 sequence is 15 residues long. The CDR3 sequence is CASSPRGQRNTEAFF. In nucleotides, the CDR3 is TGTGCCAGCAGCCCACGTGGACAGAGGAACACTGAAGCTTTCTTT.

V gene TRBV14 combines with J gene TRBJ1-2, with 8 bases aligning to TRBD1. In germline, CDR1 is SGHDN, CDR2 FVKESK. V lost 4 bases to trimming and J lost 6 bases; unmatched junction nucleotides: 7. The CDR3 runs 14 residues. CDR3 DNA sequence: TGTGCCAGCAGCCCCTGGGGACAGGTCAATGGCTACACCTTC. It yields the protein CASSPWGQVNGYTF.

The table lists this clone with a few counts. V is TRBV10-3 and J is TRBJ2-7, with TRBD1 matching over 10 bases. This CDR3 is 14 amino acids long. The junction had 6 bases not matched to a gene; V was cut back by 6 bases and J by 4 bases. Germline V CDR1 and CDR2: ENHRY, SYGVKD. In DNA form, the CDR3 reads TGTGCCATCAGCAATGGACAGGGGGAGTACGAGCAGTACTTC. Residues: CAISNGQGEYEQYF.

The V gene is TRBV7-2, the J gene TRBJ2-1, with D uncertain. CDR3 length: 13 amino acids. Trimming shortened V by 1 base and J by 7 bases, and 8 bases separated the two germline ends. Germline V gene data show CDR1 as SGHTA and CDR2 as FQGNSA. CDR3 amino acids: CASSLGTLNEQFF. CDR3 nucleotide sequence: TGTGCCAGCAGCTTAGGAACCCTAAATGAGCAGTTCTTC.

The chain recombines TRBV30 with TRBJ1-5, with TRBD1 matching 10 bases. CDR1 and CDR2 from the germline V gene are GTSNPN and SVGIG (reference sequence). The CDR3 is made up of 16 amino acids. V dropped 0 bases and J dropped 1; count of bases not matched to a gene: 3. Here the CDR3 reads CAWSVQGQGSNQPQHF. The CDR3 nucleotides read TGTGCCTGGAGTGTACAGGGACAGGGGAGCAATCAGCCCCAGCATTTT. The full variable domain, with the rest looked up from reference TRBV30 and TRBJ1-5, is SQTIHQWPATLVQPVGSPLSLECTVEGTSNPNLYWYRQAAGRGLQLLFYSVGIGQISSEVPQNLSASRPQDRQFILSSKKLLLSDSGFYLCAWSVQGQGSNQPQHFGDGTRLSIL.

This chain links TRBV10-3 with TRBJ2-5, with 7 bases identical to TRBD1. CDR3 length: 14 residues. The ends lost 5 bases at V and 0 bases at J; junction bases unmatched: 3. Germline V lookup: CDR1 ENHRY, CDR2 SYGVKD. This CDR3 is CAISQGVDQETQYF. The CDR3 DNA reads TGTGCCATCAGTCAGGGGGTAGACCAAGAGACCCAGTACTTC.

The V and J genes are TRBV19 and TRBJ1-2; TRBD1 matches 7 bases. CDR3 length equals 16 residues. J gave up 8 bases and V 1 base, and 13 bases lay outside the gene matches. Germline CDR1 LNHDA, CDR2 SQIVND (reference sequence). The CDR3: CASSIVPGTASKGYTF. CDR3 DNA: TGTGCCAGTAGTATAGTCCCCGGGACAGCCTCAAAAGGCTACACCTTC. Full variable domain (missing parts from reference TRBV19 and TRBJ1-2): DGGITQSPKYLFRKEGQNVTLSCEQNLNHDAMYWYRQDPGQGLRLIYYSQIVNDFQKGDIAEGYSVSREKKESFPLTVTSAQKNPTAFYLCASSIVPGTASKGYTFGSGTRLTVV.

The V and J genes are TRBV9 and TRBJ1-4; 10 nucleotides line up with TRBD1. The junction had 5 bases not matched to a gene; V was cut back by 0 bases and J by 3 bases. Germline-derived CDR1 and CDR2 are SGDLS and YYNGEE. The CDR3 extends over 17 amino acids. The CDR3: CASSVGLGQGANEKLFF. The CDR3 coding sequence is TGTGCCAGCAGCGTAGGCTTAGGACAGGGGGCTAATGAAAAACTGTTTTTT. Full variable domain (rest looked up from reference TRBV9 and TRBJ1-4): DSGVTQTPKHLITATGQRVTLRCSPRSGDLSVYWYQQSLDQGLQFLIQYYNGEERAKGNILERFSAQQFPDLHSELNLSSLELGDSALYFCASSVGLGQGANEKLFFGSGTQLSVL.

The J gene is TRBJ2-5, the V gene TRBV20-1, with no clear D. Trimming removed 5 bases at V and 2 bases at J, with 6 bases between. This CDR3 comprises 11 residues. Per the germline V gene, CDR1 is DFQATT and CDR2 is SNEGSKA (reference sequence). The CDR3 DNA follows: TGCAGTGCTGCGGTACAAGAGACCCAGTACTTC. Its protein product is CSAAVQETQYF.